This T cell receptor beta chain was found in a study of blood T cell repertoires in COVID-19. The wider study: Donors in the United States, Italy and Spain gave samples during acute or convalescent COVID-19. Sample material is recorded as cDNA or gDNA derived from T cells, B-cell-depleted T cells, or PBMCs.

Germline lookup yields CDR1 SGDLS and CDR2 YYNGEE. J was trimmed by 3 bases and V by 0 bases; bases with no gene match: 3. This CDR3 spans 16 amino acids. Methods used by the authors: Quantification of nucleated cells was approximated via reference gene primer amplification. The repertoire was sequenced with immunoSEQ multiplex PCR; TCRdb's copy has only in-frame clones and lacks some. V and J calls and clone size come straight from that table; D and trimming were deduced from the DNA. The sample holds about 53,000 clones, 65% to 85% seen once. The specimen sequenced was peripheral blood. The chain uses TRBV9 and TRBJ2-1; 10 bases line up with TRBD2. The sequence derives from a man between 65 and 85 years old with active or convalescent COVID-19. CDR3 in DNA: TGTGCCAGCAGCGTAGAGGCTAGCGGGGGCTACAATGAGCAGTTCTTC. Its translation is CASSVEASGGYNEQFF.